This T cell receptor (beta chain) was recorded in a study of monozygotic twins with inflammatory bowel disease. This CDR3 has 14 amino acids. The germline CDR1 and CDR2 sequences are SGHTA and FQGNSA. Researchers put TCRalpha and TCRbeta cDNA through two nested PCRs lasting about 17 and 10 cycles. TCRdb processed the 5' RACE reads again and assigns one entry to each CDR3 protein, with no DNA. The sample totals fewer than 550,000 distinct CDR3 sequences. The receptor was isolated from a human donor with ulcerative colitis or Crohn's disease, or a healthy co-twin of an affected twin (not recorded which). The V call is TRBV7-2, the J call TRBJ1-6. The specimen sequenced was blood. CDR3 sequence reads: CASRSRGTATPLHF.